This TCR beta chain was identified during a study of T cell clusters in autoimmune cytopenias. Multiplex touch-down PCR amplified TRB using TRB-A and TRB-B pools in one tube. TCRdb derives one entry per CDR3 protein from the multiplex PCR reads, leaving out DNA. The listing records some 7,700 distinct CDR3 sequences. Tens of thousands of genome equivalents of blood DNA were amplified for TRB. Germline V gives CDR1 LNHDA, CDR2 SQIVND (reference sequence). This CDR3 comprises 13 residues. Sequencing input: peripheral blood. This chain connects TRBV19 to TRBJ2-5; TCRdb's assignment of TRBD1 cannot be checked, as there is no DNA. The TCR comes from a human donor with an autoimmune cytopenia or autoimmune hepatitis (not recorded which). The CDR3 loop reads CASGQGAGETQYF.